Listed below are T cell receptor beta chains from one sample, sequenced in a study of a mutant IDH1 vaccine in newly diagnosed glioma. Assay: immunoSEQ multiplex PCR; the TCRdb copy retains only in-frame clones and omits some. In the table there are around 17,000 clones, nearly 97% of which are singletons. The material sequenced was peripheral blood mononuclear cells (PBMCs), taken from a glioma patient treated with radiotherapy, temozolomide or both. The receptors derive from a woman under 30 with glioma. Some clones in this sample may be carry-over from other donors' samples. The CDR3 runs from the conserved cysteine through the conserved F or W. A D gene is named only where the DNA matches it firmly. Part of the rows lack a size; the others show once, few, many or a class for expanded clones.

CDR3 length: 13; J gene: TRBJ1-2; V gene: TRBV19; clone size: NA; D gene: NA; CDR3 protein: CASSTTVNHGYTF; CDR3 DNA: TGTGCCAGTAGTACTACAGTCAACCATGGCTACACCTTC
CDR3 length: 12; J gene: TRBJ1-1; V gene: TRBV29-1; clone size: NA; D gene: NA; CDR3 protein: CSGVQGTTEAFF; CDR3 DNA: TGCAGCGGGGTTCAGGGGACTACTGAAGCTTTCTTT
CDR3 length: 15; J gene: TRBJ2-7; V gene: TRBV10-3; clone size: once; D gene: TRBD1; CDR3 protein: CAISGRGQPNYEQYF; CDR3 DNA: TGTGCCATCAGTGGTAGGGGACAGCCGAACTACGAGCAGTACTTC
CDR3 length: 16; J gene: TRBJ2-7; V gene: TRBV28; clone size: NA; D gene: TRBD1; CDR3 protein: CASSDRLVDRNYEQYF; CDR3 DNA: TGTGCCAGCAGTGATCGACTTGTGGACAGGAACTACGAGCAGTACTTC
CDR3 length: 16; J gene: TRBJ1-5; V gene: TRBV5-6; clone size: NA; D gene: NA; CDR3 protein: CASSLFAQGRGQPQHF; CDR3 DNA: TGTGCCAGCAGCTTGTTCGCCCAGGGAAGGGGTCAGCCCCAGCATTTT
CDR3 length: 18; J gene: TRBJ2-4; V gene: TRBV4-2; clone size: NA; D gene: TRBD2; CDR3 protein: CASSQGVSLSGREDIQYF; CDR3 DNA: TGTGCCAGCAGCCAAGGTGTTTCCCTTAGCGGGAGAGAGGACATTCAGTACTTC
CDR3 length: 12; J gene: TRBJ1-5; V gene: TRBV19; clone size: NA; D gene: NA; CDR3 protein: CASTIWNQPQHF; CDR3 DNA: TGTGCCAGTACGATCTGGAATCAGCCCCAGCATTTT
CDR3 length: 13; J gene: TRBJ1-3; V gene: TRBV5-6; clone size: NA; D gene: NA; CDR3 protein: CAFKQVFRNTIYF; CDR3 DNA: TGTGCCTTCAAACAGGTTTTTCGAAACACCATATATTTT
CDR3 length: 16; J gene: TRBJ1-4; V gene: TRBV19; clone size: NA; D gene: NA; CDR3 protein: CASSIGETYRGEKLFF; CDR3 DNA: TGTGCCAGTAGTATAGGAGAGACTTATCGGGGTGAAAAACTGTTTTTT
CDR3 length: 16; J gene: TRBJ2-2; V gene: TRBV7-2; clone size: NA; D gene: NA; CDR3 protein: CASSFVLGRGTGELFF; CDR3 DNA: TGTGCCAGCAGCTTTGTTCTGGGTCGGGGCACCGGGGAGCTGTTTTTT
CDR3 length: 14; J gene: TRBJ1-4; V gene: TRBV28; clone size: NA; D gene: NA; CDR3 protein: CASSRSGGWEKLFF; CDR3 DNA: TGTGCCAGCAGTCGGTCGGGGGGCTGGGAAAAACTGTTTTTT
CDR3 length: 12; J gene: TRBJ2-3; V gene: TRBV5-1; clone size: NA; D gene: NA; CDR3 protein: CASSLNVDTQYF; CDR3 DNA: TGCGCCAGCAGCTTGAATGTAGATACGCAGTATTTT
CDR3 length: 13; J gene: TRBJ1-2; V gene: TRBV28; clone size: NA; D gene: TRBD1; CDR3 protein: CASSLGTGNGYTF; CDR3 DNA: TGTGCCAGCAGCCTAGGGACAGGAAATGGCTACACCTTC
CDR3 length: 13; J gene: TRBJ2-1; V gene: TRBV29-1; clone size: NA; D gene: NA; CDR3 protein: CSVPRDPYNEQFF; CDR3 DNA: TGCAGCGTCCCGAGGGATCCTTACAATGAGCAGTTCTTC
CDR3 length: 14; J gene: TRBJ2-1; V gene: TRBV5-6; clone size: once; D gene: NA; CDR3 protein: CASRPTSRVHEQFF; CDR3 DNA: TGTGCCAGCAGACCTACGTCTAGGGTACATGAGCAGTTCTTC
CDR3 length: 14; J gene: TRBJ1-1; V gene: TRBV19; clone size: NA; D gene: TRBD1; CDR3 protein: CASTTDREITEAFF; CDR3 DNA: TGTGCCAGTACCACGGACAGGGAGATAACTGAAGCTTTCTTT
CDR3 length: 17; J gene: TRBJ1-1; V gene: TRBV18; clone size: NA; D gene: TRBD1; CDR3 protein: CASSPTAQGVLDTEAFF; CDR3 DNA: TGTGCCAGCTCACCCACGGCCCAGGGGGTCTTGGACACTGAAGCTTTCTTT
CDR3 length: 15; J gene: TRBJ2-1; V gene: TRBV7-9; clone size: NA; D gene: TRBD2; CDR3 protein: CASSRSGAGHNEQFF; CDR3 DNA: TGTGCCAGCAGCCGTAGCGGGGCGGGCCACAATGAGCAGTTCTTC
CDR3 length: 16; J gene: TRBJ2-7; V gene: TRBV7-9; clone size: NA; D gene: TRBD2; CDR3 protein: CASSLDRLAGDYEQYF; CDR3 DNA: TGTGCCAGCAGCTTAGATAGGCTAGCGGGGGACTACGAGCAGTACTTC
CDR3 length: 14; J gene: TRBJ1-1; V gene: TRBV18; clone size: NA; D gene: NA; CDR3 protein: CASSSTLGGTEAFF; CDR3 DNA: TGTGCCAGCTCATCCACGTTGGGGGGCACTGAAGCTTTCTTT
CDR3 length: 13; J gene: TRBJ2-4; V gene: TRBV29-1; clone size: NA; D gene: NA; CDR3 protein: CSVEEPGSYIQYF; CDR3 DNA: TGCAGCGTTGAGGAGCCAGGGTCCTACATTCAGTACTTC
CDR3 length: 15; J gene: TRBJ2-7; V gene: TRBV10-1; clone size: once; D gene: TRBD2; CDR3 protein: CASSDLAGGPYEQYF; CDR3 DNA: TGCGCCAGCAGTGATTTAGCGGGAGGGCCCTACGAGCAGTACTTC
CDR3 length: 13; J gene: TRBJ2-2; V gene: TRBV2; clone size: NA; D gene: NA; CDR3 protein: CASRRRDTGELFF; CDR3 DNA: TGTGCCAGCAGACGCAGGGACACCGGGGAGCTGTTTTTT
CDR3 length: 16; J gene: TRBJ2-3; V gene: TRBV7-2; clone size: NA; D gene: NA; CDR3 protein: CASSLGIPISTDTQYF; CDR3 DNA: TGTGCCAGCAGCTTAGGGATACCCATAAGCACAGATACGCAGTATTTT
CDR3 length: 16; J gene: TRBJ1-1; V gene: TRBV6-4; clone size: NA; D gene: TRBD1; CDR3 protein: CASSVTWDRGNTEAFF; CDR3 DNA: TGTGCCAGCAGTGTTACCTGGGACAGGGGGAACACTGAAGCTTTCTTT
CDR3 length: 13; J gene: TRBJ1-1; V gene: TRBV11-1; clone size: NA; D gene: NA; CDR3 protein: CATQLGGFEKAFF; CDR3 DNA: TGTGCCACCCAATTGGGCGGCTTCGAGAAAGCTTTCTTT
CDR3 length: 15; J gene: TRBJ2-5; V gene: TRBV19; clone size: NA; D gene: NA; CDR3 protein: CASSITTGFWETQYF; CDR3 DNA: TGTGCCAGTAGTATAACGACAGGTTTTTGGGAGACCCAGTACTTC
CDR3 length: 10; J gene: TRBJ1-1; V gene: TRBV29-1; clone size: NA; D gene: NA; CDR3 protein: CSGWDTRAFF; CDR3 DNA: TGCAGCGGCTGGGACACCCGAGCTTTCTTT
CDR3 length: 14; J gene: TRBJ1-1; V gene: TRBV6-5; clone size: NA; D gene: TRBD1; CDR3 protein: CASSFGQGASEAFF; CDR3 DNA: TGTGCCAGCAGTTTCGGACAGGGTGCTAGTGAAGCTTTCTTT
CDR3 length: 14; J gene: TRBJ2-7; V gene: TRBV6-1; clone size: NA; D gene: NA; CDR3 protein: CASRQDQLIYEQYF; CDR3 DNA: TGTGCCAGCAGACAGGACCAACTTATATACGAGCAGTACTTC
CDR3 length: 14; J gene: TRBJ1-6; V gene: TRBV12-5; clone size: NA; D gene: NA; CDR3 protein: CASGFAGPDSPLHF; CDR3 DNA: TGTGCTAGTGGTTTTGCCGGGCCGGATTCACCCCTCCACTTT
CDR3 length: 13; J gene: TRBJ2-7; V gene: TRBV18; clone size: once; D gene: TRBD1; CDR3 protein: CASSPPGGHEQYF; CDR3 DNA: TGTGCCAGCTCACCACCAGGGGGCCACGAGCAGTACTTC
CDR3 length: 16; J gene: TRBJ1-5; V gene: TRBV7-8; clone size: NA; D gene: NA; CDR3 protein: CASSLGGPLNNQPQHF; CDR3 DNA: TGTGCCAGCAGCTTAGGGGGCCCATTAAACAATCAGCCCCAGCATTTT
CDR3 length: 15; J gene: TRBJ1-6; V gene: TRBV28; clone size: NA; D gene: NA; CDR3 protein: CASSPSDSNNSPLHF; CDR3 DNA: TGTGCCAGCAGTCCCTCGGACAGTAATAATTCACCCCTCCACTTT
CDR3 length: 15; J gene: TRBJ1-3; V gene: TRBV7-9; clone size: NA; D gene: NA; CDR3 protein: CASSRYESSGNTIYF; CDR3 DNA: TGTGCCAGCAGCCGATACGAGAGCTCTGGAAACACCATATATTTT
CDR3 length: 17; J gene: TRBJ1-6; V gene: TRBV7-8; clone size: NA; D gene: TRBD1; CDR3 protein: CASSYSGQGSYNSPLHF; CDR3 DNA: TGTGCCAGCAGCTATTCCGGACAGGGCTCCTATAATTCACCCCTCCACTTT
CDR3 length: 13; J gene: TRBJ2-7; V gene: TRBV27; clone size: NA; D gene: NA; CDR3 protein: CASSKPATYEQYF; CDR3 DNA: TGTGCCAGCAGTAAACCAGCAACCTACGAGCAGTACTTC
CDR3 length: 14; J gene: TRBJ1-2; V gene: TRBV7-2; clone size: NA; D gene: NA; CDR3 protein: CASSLTGGYYGYTF; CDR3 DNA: TGTGCCAGCAGCTTAACGGGGGGGTACTATGGCTACACCTTC
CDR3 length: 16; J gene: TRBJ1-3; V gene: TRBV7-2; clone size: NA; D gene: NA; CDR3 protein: CASSRSALSNGNTIYF; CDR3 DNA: TGTGCCAGCAGCCGGTCTGCCCTTAGCAATGGAAACACCATATATTTT
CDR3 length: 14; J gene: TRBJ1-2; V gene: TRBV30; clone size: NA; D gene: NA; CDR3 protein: CAWHRLNLNYGYTF; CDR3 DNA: TGTGCCTGGCACCGGCTTAACTTAAACTATGGCTACACCTTC
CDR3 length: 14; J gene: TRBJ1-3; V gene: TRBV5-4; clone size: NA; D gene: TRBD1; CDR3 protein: CASSPTGAGNTIYF; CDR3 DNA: TGTGCCAGCAGCCCTACAGGGGCTGGAAACACCATATATTTT
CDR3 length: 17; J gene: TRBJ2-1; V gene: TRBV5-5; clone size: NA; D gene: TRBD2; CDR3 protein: CASSLGGGLAAYNEQFF; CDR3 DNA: TGTGCCAGCAGCTTGGGGGGGGGACTAGCGGCTTACAATGAGCAGTTCTTC
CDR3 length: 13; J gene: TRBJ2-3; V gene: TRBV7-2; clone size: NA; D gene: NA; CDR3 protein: CASSLDITDTQYF; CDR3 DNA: TGTGCCAGCAGCTTGGATATTACAGATACGCAGTATTTT
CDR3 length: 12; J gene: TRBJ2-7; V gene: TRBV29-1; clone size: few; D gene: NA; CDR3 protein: CSVGQQGYEQYF; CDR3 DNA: TGCAGCGTTGGACAACAGGGCTACGAGCAGTACTTC
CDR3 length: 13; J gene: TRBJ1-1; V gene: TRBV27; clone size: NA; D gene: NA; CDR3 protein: CASSLASRAEAFF; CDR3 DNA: TGTGCCAGCAGTTTAGCCTCCAGGGCAGAAGCTTTCTTT
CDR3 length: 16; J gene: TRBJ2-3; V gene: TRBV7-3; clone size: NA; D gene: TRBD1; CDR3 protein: CASSLGIGQGTDTQYF; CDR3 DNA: TGTGCCAGCAGCTTAGGGATAGGACAGGGAACAGATACGCAGTATTTT
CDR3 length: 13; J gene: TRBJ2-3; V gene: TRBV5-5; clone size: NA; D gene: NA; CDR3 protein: CASSREWADTQYF; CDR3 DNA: TGTGCCAGCAGCCGGGAATGGGCAGATACGCAGTATTTT
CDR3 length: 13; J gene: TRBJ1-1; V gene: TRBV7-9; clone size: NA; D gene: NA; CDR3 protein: CASSSGQNTEAFF; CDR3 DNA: TGTGCCAGCAGCTCCGGACAGAACACTGAAGCTTTCTTT
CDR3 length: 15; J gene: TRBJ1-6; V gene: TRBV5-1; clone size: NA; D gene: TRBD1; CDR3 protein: CASSGPGGQNSPLHF; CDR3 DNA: TGCGCCAGCAGCGGCCCAGGGGGCCAAAATTCACCCCTCCACTTT
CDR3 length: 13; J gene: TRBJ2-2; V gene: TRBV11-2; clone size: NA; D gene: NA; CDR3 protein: CASNPVSTGELFF; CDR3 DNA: TGTGCCAGCAACCCTGTAAGCACCGGGGAGCTGTTTTTT
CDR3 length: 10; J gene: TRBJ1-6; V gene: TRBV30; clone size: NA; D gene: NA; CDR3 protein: CAWSGPPLHF; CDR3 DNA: TGTGCCTGGAGTGGTCCACCCCTCCACTTT
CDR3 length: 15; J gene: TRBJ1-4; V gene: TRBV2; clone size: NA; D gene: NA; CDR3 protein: CASTRDTSTNEKLFF; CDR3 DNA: TGTGCCAGCACCCGGGACACTTCAACTAATGAAAAACTGTTTTTT